A selection of T cell receptor beta chains follows, all from one sample in a study of early T cells in non-severe SARS-CoV-2 infection. TCRdb called the 5' RACE reads again in MiXCR, with one record for every CDR3 protein. The profile covers 35,000 to 45,000 distinct CDR3 sequences, with about 6.5% appearing a single time and more than 7% taken by the ten largest. The sequenced sample was whole blood, obtained at baseline. Receptors were obtained from an adult who was a healthcare worker with PCR-confirmed SARS-CoV-2 infection or an uninfected control (not recorded which). Both conserved end residues are part of each CDR3. Each record gives: J gene, clone size, D gene, V gene, CDR3 DNA, CDR3 protein. D genes are given only for firm matches. Rows give clone size only sometimes, using once, few, many, or a class for an expanded clone.

>TRBJ2-3|-|-|TRBV24-1
TGTGCCACCAGTGGTACCGTGACGGAACAGTTCGTGCAGTATTTT
CATSGTVTEQFVQYF
>TRBJ2-3|many|-|TRBV5-6
TGTGCCAGCACCGGGGCGGGGGCCCCAGATACGCAGTATTTT
CASTGAGAPDTQYF
>TRBJ2-5|many|TRBD1|TRBV7-6
TGTGCCAGCAGCTCTACCGGGACAGCCCAAGAGACCCAGTACTTC
CASSSTGTAQETQYF
>TRBJ1-5|few|TRBD1|TRBV12-3/TRBV12-4
TGTGCCAGCAGTCACAGGGGGCTCGGGAATCAGCCCCAGCATTTT
CASSHRGLGNQPQHF
>TRBJ1-1|many|TRBD1|TRBV7-6
TGTGCCAGCAGCCTAGGGACAGGGTGGGACACTGAAGCTTTCTTT
CASSLGTGWDTEAFF
>TRBJ2-2|many|-|TRBV7-9
TGTGCCAGCAGCCGCACTATTTCAGCGGCCCTAACCGGGGAGCTGTTTTTT
CASSRTISAALTGELFF
>TRBJ2-3|-|TRBD2|TRBV6-1
TGTGCCAGCAGTGAATCGATCGGCGGGGGGGCCACAGATACGCAGTATTTT
CASSESIGGGATDTQYF
>TRBJ1-2|many|-|TRBV10-3
TGTGCCATCAATCCCTATATCGGGGCTAGTGGCTACACCTTC
CAINPYIGASGYTF
>TRBJ2-1|many|-|TRBV7-6
TGTGCCAGCAGCTTAGTCCCTCCTGTTCAGGGGAGCTACAATGAGCAGTTCTTC
CASSLVPPVQGSYNEQFF
>TRBJ1-5|many|-|TRBV28
TGTGCCAGCAGTTCCTTACTTAAAACCCGAAATCAGCCCCAGCATTTT
CASSSLLKTRNQPQHF
>TRBJ2-3|-|-|TRBV20-1
TGCAGTGCTTCTGCCGGGGGGCCAGATACGCAGTATTTT
CSASAGGPDTQYF
>TRBJ1-3|many|-|TRBV18
TGTGCCAGCTCACCCGGGGCAACCTCTGGAAACACCATATATTTT
CASSPGATSGNTIYF
>TRBJ2-4|-|TRBD1|TRBV19
TGTGCCAGTAGTAAAGGGGGACAGCTTATAAACATTCAGTACTTC
CASSKGGQLINIQYF
>TRBJ2-7|few|-|TRBV28
TGTGCCAGCAGTTTCGAGTTAGACCTACGCGAGCAGTACTTC
CASSFELDLREQYF
>TRBJ2-5|many|-|TRBV11-2
TGTGCCAGCAGCTTAGGGGCAACCCAGTACTTC
CASSLGATQYF
>TRBJ2-2|-|-|TRBV20-1
TGCAGTGCTAGGATCGACAGTGCCGGGGAGCTGTTTTTT
CSARIDSAGELFF
>TRBJ1-6|many|-|TRBV5-1
TGCGCCAGCAGCTTGGCGTCATCCTATAATTCACCCCTCCACTTT
CASSLASSYNSPLHF
>TRBJ1-5|many|-|TRBV7-8
TGTGCCAGCAGCTTAGGGGGGATTGGCAATCAGCCCCAGCATTTT
CASSLGGIGNQPQHF
>TRBJ2-3|-|TRBD2|TRBV7-2
TGTGCCAGCAGCTTAGAATCTAGCGGGGTTAGCACAGATACGCAGTATTTT
CASSLESSGVSTDTQYF
>TRBJ2-6|many|TRBD1|TRBV20-1
TGCAGTGCTGGACAGGGTGACCTCTCTGGGGCCAACGTCCTGACTTTC
CSAGQGDLSGANVLTF
>TRBJ1-5|many|-|TRBV19
TGTGCCAGTAGTATAGGACATCAGCCCCAGCATTTT
CASSIGHQPQHF
>TRBJ2-3|many|-|TRBV12-3/TRBV12-4
TGTGCCAGCAGTTTGACGGCAGATACGCAGTATTTT
CASSLTADTQYF
>TRBJ2-3|-|-|TRBV4-3
TGCGCCAGCAGCCATCAACTGGGTGGGGGCACTAGCACAGATACGCAGTATTTT
CASSHQLGGGTSTDTQYF
>TRBJ1-5|-|-|TRBV23-1
TGCGCCAGCAGTCAATGGCGACAGGTTTGCAGCAATCAGCCCCAGCATTTT
CASSQWRQVCSNQPQHF
>TRBJ1-1|many|-|TRBV11-2
TGTGCCAGCAGCCGAGTCGGGGGTAGCGGGAACACTGAAGCTTTCTTT
CASSRVGGSGNTEAFF
>TRBJ2-7|medium-sized|TRBD1|TRBV10-3
TGTGCCATCAGTGCGGTTATAGGAGTGGACAGGGACCCCTACGAGCAGTACTTC
CAISAVIGVDRDPYEQYF
>TRBJ1-1|few|-|TRBV15
TGTGCCACCAGCAGAGGATTGGGATACACTGAAGCTTTCTTT
CATSRGLGYTEAFF
>TRBJ2-3|many|TRBD1|TRBV7-2
TGTGCCAGCAGCCCCACCCGAGGTTCTGGACAGGGGGCGACAGATACGCAGTATTTT
CASSPTRGSGQGATDTQYF
>TRBJ2-3|many|TRBD2|TRBV9
TGTGCCAGCAGCGTAGCCCCTAGCGGGGGATCTGCCACAGATACGCAGTATTTT
CASSVAPSGGSATDTQYF
>TRBJ1-4|few|TRBD1|TRBV20-1
TGCAGTGCGCCCACAGGGGAGGGAGAAAAACTGTTTTTT
CSAPTGEGEKLFF
>TRBJ1-6|many|TRBD1|TRBV11-2
TGTGCCAGCAGCTTAGACCTACAGGGGAGTGGCTCACCCCTCCACTTT
CASSLDLQGSGSPLHF
>TRBJ2-2|many|-|TRBV28
TGTGCCAGCAGTAACAGGGCCGGGGAGCTGTTTTTT
CASSNRAGELFF
>TRBJ1-6|-|-|TRBV7-2
TGTGCCAGCAGCTTATCCAAATCACCCCCCCACTTT
CASSLSKSPPHF
>TRBJ2-2|many|-|TRBV29-1
TGCAGCGTGGCCTGGGTCGGCGGCACCGGGGAGCTGTTTTTT
CSVAWVGGTGELFF
>TRBJ1-6|many|-|TRBV5-6
TGTGCCAGCAGCTCATTGACGGGTTATAATTCACCCCTCCACTTT
CASSSLTGYNSPLHF
>TRBJ1-3|few|TRBD1|TRBV20-1
TGCAGTGCTGGCCAGACAGGGGGCCGAAACACCATATATTTT
CSAGQTGGRNTIYF
>TRBJ2-5|few|-|TRBV12-3/TRBV12-4
TGTGCCAGCAGTTTGACAGTGGAGACCCAGTACTTC
CASSLTVETQYF
>TRBJ1-6|many|-|TRBV10-3
TGTGCCATCAGTGAGTCAAGGGGCGCGGGTTCACCCCTCCACTTT
CAISESRGAGSPLHF
>TRBJ2-7|-|-|TRBV2
TGTGCCAGCAGGAAACACACAGGGCCAAGGAGCTACGAGCAGTACTTC
CASRKHTGPRSYEQYF
>TRBJ2-3|many|TRBD1|TRBV12-3/TRBV12-4
TGTGCCAGCACCTCGACAGGGGGCACAGATACGCAGTATTTT
CASTSTGGTDTQYF
>TRBJ1-1|many|-|TRBV6-5
TGTGCCAGCAGTTACCGGGGCGCGGAGAGGACTGAAGCTTTCTTT
CASSYRGAERTEAFF
>TRBJ2-5|many|-|TRBV7-2
TGTGCCAGCAGCTTAACCGGGGTAGGGGGGACCCAGTACTTC
CASSLTGVGGTQYF
>TRBJ2-1|many|TRBD2|TRBV5-4
TGTGCCAGCAGCTATCGACTAGCGGGAGGTTTCGATGAGCAGTTCTTC
CASSYRLAGGFDEQFF
>TRBJ1-4|-|TRBD1|TRBV14
TGTGCCAGCAGCCATGGGACAGGGGCTGGTGAAAAACTGTTTTTT
CASSHGTGAGEKLFF
>TRBJ2-7|-|-|TRBV18
TGTGCCAGCTCACCGGGGTTAAGCTCCTACGAGCAGTACTTC
CASSPGLSSYEQYF
>TRBJ1-1|-|-|TRBV20-1
TGCAGTGCTAGAGAGACCGGAGGGGACCTTCAAGCTTTCTTT
CSARETGGDLQAFF
>TRBJ2-2|-|-|TRBV11-2
TGTGCCAGCAGCTTAGAGCTGTTCGGGGAGCTGTTTTTT
CASSLELFGELFF
>TRBJ1-4|many|-|TRBV5-4
TGTGCCAGCAGCTTAGGGACAACCGAAAAACTGTTTTTT
CASSLGTTEKLFF
>TRBJ1-5|many|TRBD1|TRBV2
TGTGCCAGCGCCGGGACAGGGTCTAGCAATCAGCCCCAGCATTTT
CASAGTGSSNQPQHF
>TRBJ2-5|-|-|TRBV29-1
TGCAGCGCCTTTGATCGGAGGTACCAAGAGACCCAGTACTTC
CSAFDRRYQETQYF
>TRBJ1-1|few|-|TRBV5-1
TGCGCCAGCAGCTTGGCCAAAGGGGGTGGTACTGAAGCTTTCTTT
CASSLAKGGGTEAFF
>TRBJ2-7|many|TRBD1|TRBV20-1
TGCAGTGCTGTAGGGCAGGGGGCTGTCGAGCAGTACTTC
CSAVGQGAVEQYF
>TRBJ2-7|-|TRBD1|TRBV28
TGTGTCACTTCCCCGCCGGGACAGGGAAGCTACGAGCAGTACTTC
CVTSPPGQGSYEQYF
>TRBJ2-2|few|-|TRBV19
TGTGCCAGTAGTGATCTTGGGTCCGGGGAGCTGTTTTTT
CASSDLGSGELFF
>TRBJ2-5|-|-|TRBV9
TGTGCCAGCAGCGGACCTGGGGAGACCCAGTACTTC
CASSGPGETQYF
>TRBJ2-5|many|-|TRBV11-1
TGTGCCAGCAGCTACGAGCAAGAGACCCAGTACTTC
CASSYEQETQYF
>TRBJ1-5|few|-|TRBV10-2
TGCGCCAGCAGTGAGCCAACAGGTGCCAATCAGCCCCAGCATTTT
CASSEPTGANQPQHF
>TRBJ1-5|-|-|TRBV15
TGTGCCACCAGCAGTCGTGTGAGCAATCAGCCCCAGCATTTT
CATSSRVSNQPQHF
>TRBJ2-3|few|-|TRBV21-1
TGTGCCAGCAGCAAAGGACAGGGGCACACAGATACGCAGTATTTT
CASSKGQGHTDTQYF